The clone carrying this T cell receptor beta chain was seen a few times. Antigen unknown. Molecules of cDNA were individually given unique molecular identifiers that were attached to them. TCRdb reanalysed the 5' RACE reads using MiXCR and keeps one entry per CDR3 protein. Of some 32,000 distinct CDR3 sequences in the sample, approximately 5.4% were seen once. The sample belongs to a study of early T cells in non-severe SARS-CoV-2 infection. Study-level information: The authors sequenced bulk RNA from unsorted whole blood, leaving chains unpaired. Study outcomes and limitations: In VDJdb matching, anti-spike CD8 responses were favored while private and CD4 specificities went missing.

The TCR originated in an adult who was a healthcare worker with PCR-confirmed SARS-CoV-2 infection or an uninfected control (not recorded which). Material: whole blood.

The CDR3 loop reads CAWSTRVSYEQYF. The CDR3 nucleotides read TGTGCCTGGAGCACCCGGGTCTCCTACGAGCAGTACTTC. This chain joins TRBV30 and TRBJ2-7; D gene uncertain. The CDR3 is 13 residues long. Germline V lookup: CDR1 GTSNPN, CDR2 SVGIG (reference sequence). V was pared by 3 bases and J by 0 bases, with 9 bases between.